These 26 T cell receptor beta chains were sequenced from one sample in a study of T cells in Graves' hyperthyroidism and ophthalmopathy. RNA transcripts served as the template for amplifying TCR beta CDR3 regions. The HTBI set primed first-round TCR CDR3 RT-PCR. TCRdb passed the multiplex PCR reads through MiXCR, listing each CDR3 protein once. The data contain some 300,000 distinct CDR3 sequences, 13% of them singletons. Sequenced input: blood. The receptor set was obtained from a woman in her twenties or thirties with Graves' hyperthyroidism that later progressed to Graves' ophthalmopathy.

The V call is TRBV19, the J call TRBJ2-2; no firm D call. Deletions cut 3 bases from V and 4 bases from J, with 9 bases between. CDR3 length: 14 residues. Germline V lookup: CDR1 LNHDA, CDR2 SQIVND (reference sequence). The CDR3 DNA follows: TGTGCCAGTAGTATGGGCCTTTCCACCGGGGAGCTGTTTTTT. Translated: CASSMGLSTGELFF.

This clonotype came up many times. The chain is built from TRBV18 and TRBJ2-7; the match to TRBD1 covers 10 bases. J was trimmed by 5 bases and V by 3 bases; bases with no gene match: 4. CDR1 and CDR2 (germline): KGHSH, LQKENI. This CDR3 is built from 14 residues. For the CDR3, the DNA is TGTGCCAGCTCACCTATGGGACAGGGGAACGAGCAGTACTTC. Amino acid sequence: CASSPMGQGNEQYF.

The sample holds a few counts of this clonotype. The chain combines TRBV29-1 with TRBJ2-3; tentative D call: TRBD2 (6 bases). The CDR3 has 13 amino acids. The V gene lost 6 bases and the J gene lost 0 bases, with 10 bases spanning the gap. Germline V CDR1 and CDR2: SQVTM, ANQGSEA. The CDR3 nucleotides read TGCAGCGTACTAGGGACTAGCACAGATACGCAGTATTTT. Translating it yields CSVLGTSTDTQYF.

This clonotype was observed many times. The chain joins TRBV30 to TRBJ2-7; 7 nucleotides agree with TRBD2. This CDR3 comprises 13 residues. V was clipped by 4 bases and J by 7 bases; unmatched bases: 10. CDR1 and CDR2 (germline): GTSNPN, SVGIG (reference sequence). Here the CDR3 DNA reads TGTGCCTGGATCCGACTAGCCGGGGGTGAGCAGTACTTC. Amino acids: CAWIRLAGGEQYF.

This clonotype occurred many times. V gene TRBV28 combines with J gene TRBJ2-7; 12 nucleotides agree with TRBD1. V lost 7 bases to trimming and J lost 9 bases; unmatched junction nucleotides: 13. CDR3 length: 15 amino acids. Germline V gene lookup returns CDR1 MDHEN and CDR2 SYDVKM. In DNA, the CDR3 is TGTGCCAGCACCCCCCGGGACAGGGGGCAAATCGGGCAGTACTTC. Translating gives CASTPRDRGQIGQYF.

CDR3 in DNA: TGTGCCACCAGCCTGAGCGGGTTCTCCGAGCAGTACTTC. It specifies CATSLSGFSEQYF. The gene calls are TRBV15 and TRBJ2-7; tentative D call: TRBD2 (6 bases). Germline CDR1 LNHNV, CDR2 YYDKDF (reference sequence). V was shortened by 5 bases and J by 6 bases, with 14 bases between the two germline ends. This CDR3 region has 13 residues.

This clonotype has at least ten counts. The rearrangement joins TRBV9 to TRBJ2-3, with D perhaps being TRBD1 or TRBD2 (5 bases each). This CDR3 spans 16 amino acids. Trimming pared 4 bases from V and 1 base from J, leaving 16 bases between. Germline V gene lookup returns CDR1 SGDLS and CDR2 YYNGEE. CDR3 nucleotides: TGTGCCAGCAGCCAACCGCGGGTGGGACGCACAGATACGCAGTATTTT. Translating it yields CASSQPRVGRTDTQYF.

This clonotype has ten or more counts. The chain carries TRBV5-1 and TRBJ2-1; 7 bases map to TRBD2. J gave up 5 bases and V 0 bases, and 8 bases lay outside the gene matches. Germline CDR1 and CDR2: SGHRS and YFSETQ. The CDR3 loop spans 16 amino acids. The CDR3 reads CASSLVGSAGDNEQFF. CDR3 DNA: TGCGCCAGCAGCTTGGTAGGTAGCGCGGGGGACAATGAGCAGTTCTTC. The full variable domain, with the rest looked up from reference TRBV5-1 and TRBJ2-1, is KAGVTQTPRYLIKTRGQQVTLSCSPISGHRSVSWYQQTPGQGLQFLFEYFSETQRNKGNFPGRFSGRQFSNSRSEMNVSTLELGDSALYLCASSLVGSAGDNEQFFGPGTRLTVL.

The rearrangement joins TRBV7-8 to TRBJ2-1, with TRBD1 matching over 7 bases. The CDR3 is 11 amino acids. Germline V gene lookup returns CDR1 SGHVS and CDR2 FQNEAQ. With 3 bases clipped from V and 15 bases from J, the junction kept 5 bases outside the gene matches. CDR3: CASSFSGTAFF. The CDR3 DNA follows: TGTGCCAGCAGCTTTTCCGGGACAGCGTTCTTC.

This clonotype was counted ten times or more. This sequence joins TRBV6-2 or TRBV6-3 and TRBJ2-2; TRBD1 matches at 7 bases. The V gene end was trimmed by 1 base and the J gene end by 4 bases; junction bases not matched to a gene: 6. Germline V gene lookup returns CDR1 MNHEY and CDR2 SVGEGT. There are 16 residues in the CDR3. The CDR3 sequence is CASSYLPGQFTGELFF. The CDR3 coding sequence is TGTGCCAGCAGTTACTTGCCGGGACAGTTCACCGGGGAGCTGTTTTTT.

This clonotype was found many times. The chain uses TRBV19 and TRBJ1-1; D is possibly TRBD1 (6 bases). This CDR3 region has 14 residues. Trimming took 8 bases from V and 4 from J, leaving 17 bases between them. Looked up from germline, CDR1 is LNHDA and CDR2 is SQIVND (reference sequence). The CDR3: CASRSGVDLTEAFF. As DNA, the CDR3 is TGTGCCAGTCGGTCAGGGGTGGACCTCACTGAAGCTTTCTTT.

This clonotype was recorded many times. The chain has TRBV20-1 and TRBJ2-7, with 12 positions matching TRBD1. The CDR3 totals 15 residues. With V trimmed by 3 bases and J by 5 bases, 8 bases remained unmatched. Germline CDR1 and CDR2: DFQATT and SNEGSKA (reference sequence). The CDR3 protein is CSARGTGGFVNEQYF. The DNA of the CDR3 is TGCAGTGCTAGGGGGACAGGGGGCTTTGTTAACGAGCAGTACTTC.

This clonotype was detected a few times. The chain joins TRBV5-8 to TRBJ2-1, with TRBD2 identical over 10 bases. The V segment lost 0 bases and the J segment 7 bases; nucleotides outside the gene matches: 7. The CDR3 is 16 amino acids. Germline lookup yields CDR1 SGHTS and CDR2 YDEGEE. CDR3 nucleotide sequence: TGTGCCAGCAGCTTGGGTCTAGCGGGAGTCTTGAATGAGCAGTTCTTC. This sequence encodes CASSLGLAGVLNEQFF.

This clonotype was seen at least ten times. The chain is built from TRBV7-2 and TRBJ2-7; no definite D call. CDR1 and CDR2 from the germline V gene are SGHTA and FQGNSA. The CDR3 is made up of 15 amino acids. V was trimmed by 1 base and J by 2 bases, leaving 12 bases between them. The CDR3 loop is CASSLVKVGTYEQYF. CDR3 nucleotides: TGTGCCAGCAGCTTAGTGAAGGTGGGAACCTACGAGCAGTACTTC. The full variable domain, completed using reference TRBV7-2 and TRBJ2-7, is GAGVSQSPSNKVTEKGKDVELRCDPISGHTALYWYRQSLGQGLEFLIYFQGNSAPDKSGLPSDRFSAERTGGSVSTLTIQRTQQEDSAVYLCASSLVKVGTYEQYFGPGTRLTVT.

Ten or more counts support this clonotype. The rearrangement joins TRBV27 to TRBJ2-7; TRBD2 agrees at 10 bases. Germline V gene data show CDR1 as MNHEY and CDR2 as SMNVEV (reference sequence). CDR3 size: 14 residues. J was trimmed by 4 bases and V by 5 bases; bases with no gene match: 5. DNA of the CDR3: TGTGCCAGCAGTCTACTAGCGGGGCAATACGAGCAGTACTTC. Translation: CASSLLAGQYEQYF.

The table lists this clonotype with many counts. The chain uses TRBV27 and TRBJ1-6; D possibly corresponds to TRBD1 (6 bases). V was shortened by 5 bases and J by 7 bases, with 15 bases between the two germline ends. The CDR3 consists of 15 residues. From germline, CDR1 is MNHEY and CDR2 SMNVEV (reference sequence). CDR3 sequence reads: CASSADRRGNSPLHF. The CDR3 nucleotides read TGTGCCAGCAGTGCGGACAGACGGGGGAATTCACCCCTCCACTTT.

This clonotype was observed many times. The CDR3, as DNA: TGTGCCAGTAGTACCCTCCCCGGGTTGGATACGCAGTATTTT. Its protein is CASSTLPGLDTQYF. J is TRBJ2-3 and V is TRBV19; no clear D. CDR3 length equals 14 residues. Trimming stripped 4 bases from V and 6 bases from J, with 14 bases between. Germline CDR1 LNHDA, CDR2 SQIVND (reference sequence). Looking up the rest from reference TRBV19 and TRBJ2-3 gives the full variable domain: DGGITQSPKYLFRKEGQNVTLSCEQNLNHDAMYWYRQDPGQGLRLIYYSQIVNDFQKGDIAEGYSVSREKKESFPLTVTSAQKNPTAFYLCASSTLPGLDTQYFGPGTRLTVL.

Many counts were recorded for this clonotype. The V and J genes are TRBV18 and TRBJ2-3; D possibly corresponds to TRBD1 (6 bases). This CDR3 has 14 residues. With 3 bases removed from V and 4 bases from J, the gap between germline ends came to 11 bases. From germline, CDR1 is KGHSH and CDR2 LQKENI. This CDR3 reads CASSPPGAPDTQYF. CDR3 in DNA: TGTGCCAGCTCACCCCCAGGGGCTCCAGATACGCAGTATTTT. Drawing the rest from reference TRBV18 and TRBJ2-3, the complete variable domain is NAGVMQNPRHLVRRRGQEARLRCSPMKGHSHVYWYRQLPEEGLKFMVYLQKENIIDESGMPKERFSAEFPKEGPSILRIQQVVRGDSAAYFCASSPPGAPDTQYFGPGTRLTVL.

This clonotype has only a few counts. This chain joins TRBV27 and TRBJ2-7, with a weak D call TRBD2 (11 bases). The V end lost 10 bases, the J end lost 7 bases, and 32 bases lay between the germline ends. The germline CDR1 and CDR2 sequences are MNHEY and SMNVEV (reference sequence). This CDR3 has 17 amino acids. CDR3 amino acids: CATSGQGTSGTSREQYF. DNA for the CDR3: TGTGCCACTTCGGGACAGGGGACTAGCGGAACAAGTCGGGAGCAGTACTTC.

This clonotype was detected only a few times. The rearrangement links TRBV5-4 to TRBJ2-7; TRBD2 might be the D (5 bases). The CDR3 has 13 residues. The germline gives CDR1 SGHNT, CDR2 YYREEE (reference sequence). V lost 0 bases and J 4 bases, leaving 8 bases between the germline ends. The CDR3 nucleotides are TGTGCCAGCAGCTTGGGACTACAATACGAGCAGTACTTC. This translates into CASSLGLQYEQYF.

This clonotype was observed at least ten times. This rearrangement joins TRBV14 to TRBJ1-2, with D possibly TRBD1 on 6 matching bases. The germline CDR1 and CDR2 sequences are SGHDN and FVKESK. V was pared by 2 bases and J by 7 bases, with 11 bases between. The CDR3 has 13 amino acids. CDR3 in amino acids: CASSQSDSFGYTF. Written as DNA, the CDR3 is TGTGCCAGCAGCCAATCGGACAGCTTTGGCTACACCTTC.

The rearrangement uses TRBV4-1 and TRBJ2-1; 9 positions agree with TRBD2. Germline V gene lookup returns CDR1 MGHRA and CDR2 YSYEKL. CDR3 length: 16 residues. J was trimmed by 7 bases and V by 4 bases; bases with no gene match: 11. The CDR3 sequence: CASSPLGLARKNEQFF. CDR3 nucleotide sequence: TGCGCCAGCAGCCCCCTCGGACTAGCGCGTAAGAATGAGCAGTTCTTC.

This clonotype was counted at least ten times. The chain employs TRBV7-9 and TRBJ1-1; weak D call: TRBD1 (5 bases). Germline CDR1 and CDR2: SEHNR and FQNEAQ (reference sequence). This CDR3 is 14 amino acids long. V lost 6 bases and J 3 bases, leaving 14 bases between the germline ends. This CDR3 reads CASRPGGGDTEAFF. The CDR3 DNA reads as TGTGCCAGCAGACCAGGCGGGGGGGACACTGAAGCTTTCTTT.

This clonotype came up many times. The chain has TRBV6-1 and TRBJ1-5; D is perhaps TRBD1 (6 bases). Trimming pared 5 bases from V and 4 bases from J, leaving 12 bases between. This CDR3 region has 14 residues. The germline CDR1 and CDR2 sequences are MNHNS and SASEGT. The chain's CDR3 is CASSSQGRNQPQHF. As DNA, the CDR3 is TGTGCCAGCAGTTCTCAGGGGAGAAATCAGCCCCAGCATTTT.

The table lists this clonotype with many counts. The gene calls are TRBV2 and TRBJ2-7; D gene uncertain. Per the germline V gene, CDR1 is SNHLY and CDR2 is FYNNEI. This CDR3 has 14 residues. V was shortened by 3 bases and J by 3 bases, with 12 bases between the two germline ends. In DNA form, the CDR3 reads TGTGCCAGCAGTGACCAGTTACGCCGCTACGAGCAGTACTTC. Encoded protein: CASSDQLRRYEQYF.

The table lists this clonotype with many counts. This chain uses TRBV6-1 with TRBJ2-7, with 7 nucleotides matching TRBD1. Germline CDR1 and CDR2: MNHNS and SASEGT. Trimming cost V 5 bases and J 3 bases; bases outside gene matches: 13. This CDR3 is 16 amino acids long. Here the CDR3 DNA reads TGTGCCAGCAGTCCCCTAGCTGGGACAGATTACTACGAGCAGTACTTC. It translates to CASSPLAGTDYYEQYF.